This TCR beta chain was obtained from a study of memory CD4+ T cells and cytomegalovirus serostatus. Measured with immunoSEQ multiplex PCR; TCRdb has only the in-frame clones, and not every one. The sample records approximately 88,000 clones, about 80% being singletons. The V gene lost 4 bases and the J gene lost 3 bases, with 24 bases spanning the gap. This CDR3 has 19 amino acids. Germline V gene sequence: CDR1 MNHEY, CDR2 SMNVEV (reference sequence). Single viable CD3+CD4+CD8-CD45RO+ cells were sorted as the memory CD4+ T cells. On this clone itself: Its matching antigen is unknown.

Study-level results: Median bootstrapped AUC for CMV status was just under 0.97 originally, about 0.9 US-trained.

The rearrangement uses TRBV27 and TRBJ2-2; D is perhaps TRBD1 or TRBD2 (5 bases each). Sequencing input: memory CD4+ T cells from blood. This TCR came from an adult in good health and CMV-seropositive. Here the CDR3 reads CASSSNFPQGWDDTGELFF. CDR3 DNA sequence: TGTGCCAGCAGTTCTAACTTCCCCCAAGGGTGGGACGACACCGGGGAGCTGTTTTTT.